This TCR beta chain originates from a study of blood T cell repertoires in COVID-19. Background on the study: COVID-19 samples, acute and convalescent, were from the United States, Italy and Spain. Sources were T cells, B-cell-depleted T cells, or PBMCs; the material itself was cDNA or gDNA.

There are 19 residues in the CDR3. The V end was cut by 2 bases, the J end by 1 base, with 24 bases between. Seattle patients were enrolled while actively infected and followed longitudinally. In the authors' methods: Amplified reference gene primers provided the basis for estimating nucleated cell counts. The assay was immunoSEQ multiplex PCR, and TCRdb's table has in-frame clones only and misses some. The V and J calls and clone size come from that table; D and trimming were worked out from the DNA. Here the sample spans about 150,000 clones, approximately 91% being singletons. This chain links TRBV23-1 with TRBJ2-7; TRBD1 is a possible D gene (6 bases). TRBV23-1 is an ORF, with its function uncertain. Sequencing used peripheral blood. The receptor was derived from a man between 18 and 29 years old with COVID-19, enrolled during active disease. The CDR3 bases are TGCGCCAGCAGTCAAAGGGGCCCCGGAATCGGGACAAAGTCCTACGAGCAGTACTTC. Translation gives CASSQRGPGIGTKSYEQYF.